The T cell receptor (beta chain) under discussion was sequenced for a study of Graves' ophthalmopathy and Graves' hyperthyroidism. General observations from the study: Among expanded thyroid clonotypes above 0.001 frequency, most also occurred in blood.

Researchers turned away patients with other autoimmune diseases, uncontrolled infections, pregnancy or lactation. RNA transcripts served as template for amplifying TCR beta CDR3 sequences. First-round RT-PCR used HTBI primers; second-round multiplex PCR followed. TCRdb recomputed calls from the multiplex PCR reads with MiXCR, one row per CDR3 protein. The sample records over a million distinct CDR3 sequences, around a third being singletons. Worth noting for this clonotype: Its specificity is not known. One base away lies a much larger clone, so this may be a sequencing read error.

The TCR sequence derives from an adult man with Graves' hyperthyroidism. Sequencing used peripheral blood or thyroid tissue (not recorded which).

The CDR3 coding sequence is TGTGCCAGCAGCTTACAATCCCCCGATCAGCCCCGGCATTTT. Encoded protein: CASSLQSPDQPRHF. The chain carries TRBV11-2 and TRBJ1-5; D is ambiguous. The CDR3 is made up of 14 amino acids. CDR1 is SGHAT and CDR2 is FQNNGV in the germline V gene.